These 25 T cell receptor beta chains were sequenced from one sample in a study of molecular identifiers for immune sequencing clone quantification. TCRdb reanalysed the PCR reads using MiXCR and keeps one entry per CDR3 protein. The sample carries 490,000 or so distinct CDR3 sequences, roughly 26% recorded once. Sequenced material: naive CD8+ T cells from blood, with Jurkat cell RNA spiked in. The sample's subset: FACS-sorted CD8+CD4-CCR7+CD45RA+ naive T cells. The receptors here all came from a human donor in good health. Some libraries in this study had Jurkat cell RNA spiked in.

The chain couples TRBV29-1 to TRBJ2-1, with 9 bases lining up with TRBD2. This CDR3 is built from 15 residues. V lost 4 bases and J lost 0; bases outside the gene matches: 4. CDR1 SQVTM and CDR2 ANQGSEA come from the germline V gene. The CDR3 here is CSVVYSGSSYNEQFF. In DNA, the CDR3 is TGCAGCGTTGTTTATAGCGGGAGCTCCTACAATGAGCAGTTCTTC.

The chain couples TRBV2 to TRBJ1-5, with D perhaps TRBD1 (5 bases). V lost 10 bases and J 3 bases, leaving 13 bases between the germline ends. The CDR3 sequence is 13 residues long. Germline CDR1 is SNHLY and CDR2 is FYNNEI. DNA of the CDR3: TGTGCCACCCGGTGGGGGTCCAATCAGCCCCAGCATTTT. This translates into CATRWGSNQPQHF.

This clonotype was observed at least ten times. V usage is TRBV20-1 and J usage is TRBJ2-3; a weak D match, TRBD1 (6 bases). V was trimmed by 1 base and J by 6 bases, leaving 14 bases between them. This CDR3 spans 14 amino acids. Germline CDR1 and CDR2: DFQATT and SNEGSKA (reference sequence). The CDR3 DNA reads TGCAGTGCTAGAGGGGGGCTTGCACCCGATACGCAGTATTTT. Its protein is CSARGGLAPDTQYF.

This clonotype was recorded a few times. A much larger clone differs from this one at a single base, so this may be a read error. V and J are TRBV19 and TRBJ2-7; either TRBD1 or TRBD2 may fit D (5 bases each). Germline V gene data show CDR1 as LNHDA and CDR2 as SQIVND (reference sequence). V dropped 6 bases and J dropped 0 bases, with 15 bases sitting between them. This CDR3 has 15 amino acids. CDR3 loop: CASSPGQGTSYEQYF. The CDR3 DNA reads TGTGCCAGTAGCCCGGGGCAAGGGACCTCCTACGAGCAGTACTTC. The full variable domain, with the rest looked up from reference TRBV19 and TRBJ2-7, is DGGITQSPKYLFRKEGQNVTLSCEQNLNHDAMYWYRQDPGQGLRLIYYSQIVNDFQKGDIAEGYSVSREKKESFPLTVTSAQKNPTAFYLCASSPGQGTSYEQYFGPGTRLTVT.

J is TRBJ2-5 and V is TRBV19; the match to TRBD1 covers 8 bases. This CDR3 has 15 residues. The junction had 8 bases not matched to a gene; V was cut back by 6 bases and J by 2 bases. CDR1 and CDR2 from the germline V gene are LNHDA and SQIVND (reference sequence). The DNA of the CDR3 is TGTGCCAGTAGCTCGGACAGGGACCCTCAAGAGACCCAGTACTTC. Encoded protein: CASSSDRDPQETQYF.

Ten or more counts support this clonotype. The genes are TRBV27 and TRBJ2-7, with D possibly matching TRBD1 (5 bases). This CDR3 is built from 15 residues. Trimming removed 5 bases from V and 2 bases from J, with 16 bases in between. CDR1 and CDR2 (germline): MNHEY, SMNVEV (reference sequence). The CDR3 region has the DNA TGTGCCAGCAGTAAGGGGCCAGGCGGTGCCTACGAGCAGTACTTC. It yields the protein CASSKGPGGAYEQYF.

The J gene is TRBJ1-1, the V gene TRBV6-5, with D uncertain. The CDR3 sequence is 18 residues long. The ends were cut back, 0 bases at V and 1 base at J, with 18 bases in the middle. Germline assignment: CDR1 MNHEY and CDR2 SVGAGI. The CDR3 sequence: CASSYSSPSVTGNTEAFF. The CDR3 nucleotides read TGTGCCAGCAGTTACTCCTCACCGTCGGTGACGGGGAACACTGAAGCTTTCTTT.

The V and J genes are TRBV14 and TRBJ1-1; D possibly corresponds to TRBD1 (6 bases). V was cut by 0 bases and J by 0 bases, with 14 bases left in between. Germline CDR1 reads SGHDN; CDR2 reads FVKESK. CDR3 length: 17 amino acids. CDR3 sequence: CASSQDSGRGVNTEAFF. The CDR3 DNA follows: TGTGCCAGCAGCCAAGATAGTGGCAGGGGTGTGAACACTGAAGCTTTCTTT.

This clonotype was counted at least ten times. The chain links TRBV7-9 to TRBJ1-2, with D uncertain. Germline V lookup: CDR1 SEHNR, CDR2 FQNEAQ (reference sequence). The CDR3 has 14 residues. The germline V and J ends were trimmed by 1 base and 2 bases, with 8 bases remaining between them. The CDR3 DNA sequence: TGTGCCAGCAGCTTAGAGGAGGTCAACTATGGCTACACCTTC. This translates into CASSLEEVNYGYTF.

There are a few counts of this clonotype. The rearrangement joins TRBV27 to TRBJ2-7; TRBD2 matches at 14 bases. Germline CDR1 and CDR2: MNHEY and SMNVEV (reference sequence). Trimming at V came to 4 bases and at J to 4 bases, leaving 12 bases not matched to a gene. The CDR3 totals 18 residues. For the CDR3, the DNA is TGTGCCAGCAGTTCCCGGAGGACTAGCGGGAGGCAATTTTACGAGCAGTACTTC. Translating gives CASSSRRTSGRQFYEQYF.

Ten or more counts support this clonotype. The rearrangement links TRBV20-1 to TRBJ1-1; D unclear. Germline CDR1 DFQATT, CDR2 SNEGSKA (reference sequence). V dropped 0 bases and J dropped 0 bases, with 8 bases sitting between them. The CDR3 extends over 14 amino acids. CDR3 bases: TGCAGTGCTAGAGATTACGGGCTGAACACTGAAGCTTTCTTT. This codes for CSARDYGLNTEAFF.

This clonotype occurred many times. V gene TRBV7-9 combines with J gene TRBJ1-4; the D is unclear. The V gene's germline CDR1 is SEHNR and CDR2 FQNEAQ (reference sequence). Between the trimmed V and J ends, which lost 1 base and 8 bases, there was a span of 8 bases. The CDR3 length is 13 residues. CDR3 loop: CASSLGRNEKLFF. CDR3 sequence (DNA): TGTGCCAGCAGCTTAGGCAGGAACGAAAAACTGTTTTTT.

In regard to this clonotype: A much larger clonotype is one base distant, so this may be a read error. The chain combines TRBV6-5 with TRBJ2-7, with D possibly being TRBD1 or TRBD2 (6 bases each). Germline V gene data show CDR1 as MNHEY and CDR2 as SVGAGI. The CDR3 runs to 15 residues. Here the CDR3 reads CASTPKGGSSYEQHF. The DNA of the CDR3 is TGTGCCAGCACCCCTAAGGGGGGAAGCTCCTACGAGCAGCACTTC.

Many counts were recorded for this clonotype. This chain connects TRBV7-9 to TRBJ1-1, with D maybe TRBD1 (6 bases). The CDR3 consists of 14 residues. The germline V and J ends were trimmed by 5 bases and 7 bases, with 17 bases remaining between them. Germline assignment: CDR1 SEHNR and CDR2 FQNEAQ (reference sequence). This chain's CDR3 is CASSPDRTFIEAFF. The CDR3 DNA sequence: TGTGCCAGCAGCCCCGACAGGACTTTTATTGAAGCTTTCTTT.

This clonotype was recorded a few times. The chain uses TRBV11-2 and TRBJ1-1; TRBD1 matches at 7 bases. Per germline, CDR1 SGHAT and CDR2 FQNNGV. The trim removed 1 base at V and 4 bases at J, leaving 6 bases unmatched. The length of the CDR3 is 15 residues. CDR3: CASSLVAGGSTEAFF. The CDR3 region has the DNA TGTGCCAGCAGCTTAGTGGCAGGGGGGAGCACTGAAGCTTTCTTT.

The chain recombines TRBV20-1 with TRBJ2-7; possible D gene TRBD2, 5 bases. Trimming removed 6 bases at V and 0 bases at J, with 12 bases between. CDR1 is DFQATT and CDR2 is SNEGSKA in the germline V gene (reference sequence). The CDR3 consists of 13 residues. DNA for the CDR3: TGCAGTGCCCGCCCCGGACTCTCCTACGAGCAGTACTTC. Translation gives CSARPGLSYEQYF.

V gene TRBV27 combines with J gene TRBJ2-7; D not resolved. V lost 4 bases and J lost 2, with 18 bases in between. CDR3 length equals 16 residues. Per germline, CDR1 MNHEY and CDR2 SMNVEV (reference sequence). The CDR3: CASSSRTVTNPYEQYF. As DNA, the CDR3 is TGTGCCAGCAGTTCTAGGACCGTTACAAACCCCTACGAGCAGTACTTC.

This chain uses TRBV13 with TRBJ2-3, with 8 bases lining up with TRBD1. Germline CDR1 reads PRHDT; CDR2 reads FYEKMQ (reference sequence). With 1 base clipped from V and 5 bases from J, the junction kept 8 bases outside the gene matches. The length of the CDR3 is 16 residues. CDR3 loop: CASSLVGQGGEDTQYF. The CDR3 bases are TGTGCCAGCAGCTTAGTCGGACAGGGAGGTGAAGATACGCAGTATTTT.

This clonotype was seen only a few times. V is TRBV7-6 and J is TRBJ2-7; weak D call: TRBD2 (6 bases). V lost 4 bases, J lost 7 bases, and 14 bases lay in between. This CDR3 has 13 amino acids. Per the germline V gene, CDR1 is SGHVS and CDR2 is FNYEAQ. As DNA, the CDR3 is TGTGCCAGCAGCTGGGACTTGGCGGGAGAGCAGTACTTC. Protein sequence: CASSWDLAGEQYF.

There are many counts of this clonotype. V is TRBV29-1 and J is TRBJ2-2; D tentatively reads TRBD1 or TRBD2 (5 bases each). The V gene's germline CDR1 is SQVTM and CDR2 ANQGSEA. Trimming pared 1 base from V and 3 bases from J, leaving 12 bases between. This CDR3 is built from 15 residues. The CDR3 loop reads CSVEVWGRDTGELFF. The CDR3 bases are TGCAGCGTTGAAGTCTGGGGGAGAGACACCGGGGAGCTGTTTTTT.

The V call is TRBV30, the J call TRBJ2-2; D may be TRBD2 (5 bases). Trimming took 1 base from V and 5 from J, leaving 17 bases between them. Germline values: CDR1 GTSNPN, CDR2 SVGIG (reference sequence). The CDR3 spans 16 residues. The DNA for the CDR3 is TGTGCCTGGAGTGACTCAGGAGGCCTACGGACCGGGGAGCTGTTTTTT. Protein product: CAWSDSGGLRTGELFF.

Notes on this clonotype: An end of the junction differs from the germline gene, which may be a read error. This rearrangement joins TRBV6-2 or TRBV6-3 to TRBJ1-1; D gene unclear. CDR3 length: 12 residues. Germline lookup yields CDR1 MNHEY and CDR2 SVGEGT. Here the CDR3 reads CASTLGNTGAFF. CDR3 coding DNA: TGTGCCAGCACGCTCGGGAACACTGGAGCTTTCTTT.

There are many counts of this clonotype. V and J are TRBV7-2 and TRBJ1-4, with TRBD1 matching 11 bases. The trim removed 4 bases at V and 7 bases at J, leaving 2 bases unmatched. The CDR3 contains 14 residues. Germline V gene lookup returns CDR1 SGHTA and CDR2 FQGNSA. CDR3 nucleotides: TGTGCCAGCAGCTCCGGGACAGGGGGTGAAAAACTGTTTTTT. Residues: CASSSGTGGEKLFF.

This clonotype was found a few times. This chain links TRBV6-2 or TRBV6-3 with TRBJ1-1; D unclear. This CDR3 has 15 amino acids. The V gene's germline CDR1 is MNHEY and CDR2 SVGEGT. The V end was cut by 5 bases, the J end by 0 bases, with 13 bases between. DNA for the CDR3: TGTGCCAGCAGTCGAGCCAGTGATCTGAACACTGAAGCTTTCTTT. This translates into CASSRASDLNTEAFF.

This clonotype occurred many times. This chain joins TRBV5-4 and TRBJ2-5, with TRBD1 matching over 8 bases. The CDR3 has 16 amino acids. V lost 0 bases to trimming and J lost 3 bases; unmatched junction nucleotides: 7. Germline loops: CDR1 SGHNT, CDR2 YYREEE (reference sequence). CDR3 coding DNA: TGTGCCAGCAGCTTGGCTCAGGGGGCGCACGAAGAGACCCAGTACTTC. The encoded protein is CASSLAQGAHEETQYF.